These 26 T cell receptor beta chains were all obtained from the same sample, sequenced in a study of molecular identifiers for immune sequencing clone quantification. TCRdb re-called the PCR reads with MiXCR, one entry per CDR3 protein. The repertoire holds 250,000 to 350,000 distinct CDR3 sequences, with roughly 23% as singletons. Sequenced: naive CD8+ T cells from blood, with Jurkat cell RNA spiked in. The subset was: FACS-sorted CD8+CD4-CCR7+CD45RA+ naive T cells. The receptors derive from a human donor in good health. Some libraries in this study had Jurkat cell RNA spiked in.

Turning to this clonotype: A much larger clone is a single base away; this may be a read error. J is TRBJ2-7 and V is TRBV19, with D perhaps being TRBD1 or TRBD2 (5 bases each). Germline V CDR1 and CDR2: LNHDA, SQIVND (reference sequence). This CDR3 is 14 amino acids long. CDR3 sequence reads: CASRLSGDSDEPYF. The CDR3 nucleotides are TGTGCCAGTAGACTGAGCGGAGACAGTGACGAGCCGTACTTC.

The chain uses TRBV21-1 and TRBJ2-2; no check of the table's D call, TRBD1, against the DNA was made. TRBV21-1 is marked as a pseudogene. The CDR3 length is 15 residues. In nucleotides, the CDR3 is TGTGTCAGCAGCACCCAGGGATTACTAACCGGGGAGCTGTTTTTT. It encodes CVSSTQGLLTGELFF.

In the case of this clonotype: A much larger clone differs by one base, so this may be a read error. This rearrangement joins TRBV6-5 to TRBJ2-1, with D perhaps TRBD2 (6 bases). The germline V gene has CDR1 MNHEY and CDR2 SVGAGI. V dropped 0 bases and J dropped 0 bases, with 9 bases sitting between them. The length of the CDR3 is 16 residues. The CDR3 reads CASSYSNGSSYNEQFF. The CDR3, as DNA: TGTGCCAGCAGTTACTCGAACGGGAGCTCCTACAATGAGCAGTTCTTC.

This clonotype was seen a few times. This chain joins TRBV11-2 and TRBJ2-2; perhaps TRBD1 as D (6 bases). Germline CDR1 reads SGHAT; CDR2 reads FQNNGV. CDR3 length equals 16 residues. V lost 1 base and J lost 1, with 10 bases in between. CDR3 loop: CASSLAQGKNTGELFF. The DNA for the CDR3 is TGTGCCAGCAGCTTAGCTCAGGGGAAGAACACCGGGGAGCTGTTTTTT.

This clonotype was seen many times. This chain joins TRBV7-9 and TRBJ1-1; D not resolved. Germline CDR1 is SEHNR and CDR2 is FQNEAQ (reference sequence). The CDR3 has 14 residues. V shed 4 bases and J shed 1 base, with 10 bases lying between them. The DNA of the CDR3 is TGTGCCAGCAGCTCCCTATACCAGAACACTGAAGCTTTCTTT. Translation gives CASSSLYQNTEAFF.

This clonotype was seen at least ten times. The J gene is TRBJ2-7, the V gene TRBV12-3 or TRBV12-4; the D gene is possibly TRBD2 (7 bases). This CDR3 spans 14 amino acids. V was shortened by 3 bases and J by 2 bases, with 11 bases between the two germline ends. This CDR3 is CASSFAGAAYEQYF. In DNA, the CDR3 is TGTGCCAGCAGTTTTGCGGGGGCCGCCTACGAGCAGTACTTC.

This clonotype was seen many times. The chain links TRBV9 to TRBJ1-2; 7 bases agree with TRBD1. Germline V lookup: CDR1 SGDLS, CDR2 YYNGEE. The CDR3 contains 14 residues. The V gene end was trimmed by 0 bases and the J gene end by 6 bases; junction bases not matched to a gene: 5. This CDR3 reads CASSVGAGGDGYTF. The CDR3, as DNA: TGTGCCAGCAGCGTAGGTGCAGGGGGGGATGGCTACACCTTC.

This clonotype has a count of ten or more. CDR3 in amino acids: CAWADRGLSYEQYF. CDR3 DNA sequence: TGTGCCTGGGCTGACAGGGGGCTCTCCTACGAGCAGTACTTC. The rearrangement uses TRBV30 and TRBJ2-7, with 10 bases matching TRBD1. V lost 5 bases to trimming and J lost 0 bases; unmatched junction nucleotides: 4. Germline V lookup: CDR1 GTSNPN, CDR2 SVGIG (reference sequence). The CDR3 extends over 14 amino acids.

The chain uses TRBV12-5 and TRBJ2-3; D may be TRBD1 or TRBD2 (5 bases each). Germline assignment: CDR1 LGHNT and CDR2 FRNRAP. V lost 3 bases to trimming and J lost 2 bases, with 12 bases between them. This CDR3 has 15 residues. Written as DNA, the CDR3 is TGTGCTAGTGGTTTAGGGACCTTGCCCACAGATACGCAGTATTTT. Protein: CASGLGTLPTDTQYF. Using reference TRBV12-5 and TRBJ2-3 for the parts outside the CDR3, the full variable domain is DARVTQTPRHKVTEMGQEVTMRCQPILGHNTVFWYRQTMMQGLELLAYFRNRAPLDDSGMPKDRFSAEMPDATLATLKIQPSEPRDSAVYFCASGLGTLPTDTQYFGPGTRLTVL.

In this sample, this clonotype turned up many times. The gene calls are TRBV25-1 and TRBJ2-3, with D perhaps TRBD2 (7 bases). The CDR3 runs 14 residues. Germline-derived CDR1 and CDR2 are MGHDK and SYGVNS. V lost 6 bases to trimming and J lost 5 bases, with 15 bases between them. As DNA, the CDR3 is TGTGCCAGCAGGGGGGCGGGGGCTATAGATACGCAGTATTTT. As protein: CASRGAGAIDTQYF.

This clonotype was counted many times. The rearrangement links TRBV23-1 to TRBJ2-4, with 8 bases lining up with TRBD1. TRBV23-1 is annotated as an ORF whose role is uncertain. The CDR3 loop spans 16 amino acids. V shed 6 bases and J 3 bases; nucleotides not matched to a gene: 10. In DNA form, the CDR3 reads TGCGCCAGCAGCCACTGGACAGGGTTGGGCAAAAACATTCAGTACTTC. Translating gives CASSHWTGLGKNIQYF.

The J gene is TRBJ2-3, the V gene TRBV10-3; 7 nucleotides agree with TRBD2. Per the germline V gene, CDR1 is ENHRY and CDR2 is SYGVKD. V trimming: 11 bases; J trimming: 2 bases; junction bases outside the gene matches: 10. The CDR3 sequence is 14 residues long. The CDR3 protein is CAPVVAGATDTQYF. DNA of the CDR3: TGTGCCCCCGTAGTAGCGGGCGCCACAGATACGCAGTATTTT.

This clonotype showed up many times. This chain uses TRBV7-9 with TRBJ2-5; 9 bases align to TRBD2. This CDR3 has 17 amino acids. The J segment lost 5 bases and the V segment lost 5 bases, leaving 15 bases of the junction unmatched. Germline V gene sequence: CDR1 SEHNR, CDR2 FQNEAQ (reference sequence). The CDR3 region is CASSPRSGGRDEETQYF. As DNA, the CDR3 is TGTGCCAGCAGCCCCCGAAGCGGGGGGCGTGATGAGGAGACCCAGTACTTC.

This clonotype came up a few times. This chain connects TRBV28 to TRBJ2-2; weak D call: TRBD1 (6 bases). CDR3 size: 19 residues. CDR1 is MDHEN, CDR2 SYDVKM, per germline. Trimming pared 6 bases from V and 1 base from J, leaving 24 bases between. The CDR3 coding sequence is TGTGCCAGCAGCCCTAAACAGGGATTGGCACGAAAGAACACCGGGGAGCTGTTTTTT. Translating it yields CASSPKQGLARKNTGELFF. Looking up the rest from reference TRBV28 and TRBJ2-2 gives the full variable domain: DVKVTQSSRYLVKRTGEKVFLECVQDMDHENMFWYRQDPGLGLRLIYFSYDVKMKEKGDIPEGYSVSREKKERFSLILESASTNQTSMYLCASSPKQGLARKNTGELFFGEGSRLTVL.

This clonotype appeared many times. The chain uses TRBV21-1 and TRBJ1-1. TRBV21-1 is reported as a pseudogene. The CDR3 contains 18 residues. The CDR3 DNA sequence: TGTGCCAGCAGCAAAGACTTCTCGGACGGCCTTGATTTCACTGAAGCTTTCTTT. It yields the protein CASSKDFSDGLDFTEAFF.

This clonotype has a count of ten or more. This rearrangement joins TRBV3-1 to TRBJ2-2; maybe TRBD2 (5 bases). CDR1 LGHDT and CDR2 YNNKEL come from the germline V gene (reference sequence). This CDR3 is 14 amino acids long. V gave up 4 bases and J gave up 6 bases, with 12 bases separating them. CDR3 protein: CASSPRTGSGELFF. CDR3 coding DNA: TGTGCCAGCAGCCCCCGGACTGGTTCCGGGGAGCTGTTTTTT.

This clonotype was recorded many times. This rearrangement joins TRBV27 to TRBJ1-5; D ambiguous. Looked up from germline, CDR1 is MNHEY and CDR2 is SMNVEV (reference sequence). V lost 2 bases, J lost 1 base, and 6 bases lay in between. There are 14 residues in the CDR3. In DNA, the CDR3 is TGTGCCAGCAGTTTAAAGGGAAGCAATCAGCCCCAGCATTTT. It translates to CASSLKGSNQPQHF.

This clonotype was counted many times. This chain links TRBV27 with TRBJ2-3, with a possible D match to TRBD2 (6 bases). CDR3 length: 16 residues. Between the trimmed V and J ends, which lost 0 bases and 5 bases, there was a span of 15 bases. Germline assignment: CDR1 MNHEY and CDR2 SMNVEV (reference sequence). The CDR3 spells CASSLSGGIGVDTQYF. CDR3 DNA sequence: TGTGCCAGCAGTTTATCAGGCGGGATAGGGGTAGATACGCAGTATTTT.

This clonotype came up a few times. This sequence joins TRBV4-2 and TRBJ2-7; no firm D call. V lost 4 bases to trimming and J lost 1 base, with 5 bases between them. There are 12 residues in the CDR3. Germline CDR1 reads LGHNA; CDR2 reads YNFKEQ. The DNA of the CDR3 is TGTGCCAGCAGCCGGGTGTCCTACGAGCAGTACTTC. It codes for CASSRVSYEQYF.

The sample holds many counts of this clonotype. The J gene is TRBJ2-3, the V gene TRBV5-4, with no clear D. Trimming cost V 3 bases and J 4 bases, with 18 bases left between them. CDR1 and CDR2 from the germline V gene are SGHNT and YYREEE (reference sequence). There are 16 residues in the CDR3. The CDR3 region has the DNA TGTGCCAGCAGCTATGGTCGCGGAGATGGGCCAGATACGCAGTATTTT. This codes for CASSYGRGDGPDTQYF.

In this sample, this clonotype turned up many times. This sequence joins TRBV10-3 and TRBJ1-1; D is unresolved. V dropped 10 bases and J dropped 7 bases, with 13 bases sitting between them. CDR3 length: 11 amino acids. The V gene's germline CDR1 is ENHRY and CDR2 SYGVKD. In nucleotides, the CDR3 is TGTGCCACCGACTATAACGGTGAAGCTTTCTTT. Protein: CATDYNGEAFF.

There are a few counts of this clonotype. This chain uses TRBV20-1 with TRBJ1-5; D is unresolved. This CDR3 comprises 18 residues. V was cut by 0 bases and J by 0 bases, with 18 bases left in between. Germline V gene sequence: CDR1 DFQATT, CDR2 SNEGSKA (reference sequence). CDR3 region: CSARDRGPIRGSNQPQHF. CDR3 in DNA: TGCAGTGCTAGAGATCGCGGCCCTATCCGGGGTAGCAATCAGCCCCAGCATTTT.

V gene TRBV6-6 combines with J gene TRBJ2-3, with 9 bases matching TRBD2. The CDR3 has 18 residues. The J segment lost 2 bases and the V segment lost 1 base, leaving 10 bases of the junction unmatched. Looked up from germline, CDR1 is MNHNY and CDR2 is SVGAGI (reference sequence). The CDR3 nucleotides are TGTGCCAGCAGTTACTTGATGGTAGCGGGGGCCTACACAGATACGCAGTATTTT. This gives the protein CASSYLMVAGAYTDTQYF.

This clonotype was seen a single time. One junction end disagrees with the germline gene, perhaps due to a read error. J is TRBJ2-5 and V is TRBV25-1; D perhaps matches TRBD1 (6 bases). There are 15 residues in the CDR3. Germline loops: CDR1 MGHDK, CDR2 SYGVNS. The CDR3 DNA sequence: TGTGCCAGCAGTGAATTCTGGACAGATCAAGAGACCCAGCACTTC. Translated: CASSEFWTDQETQHF.

Regarding this clonotype: Given a much more abundant clone one base away, this may be a read error. V and J are TRBV19 and TRBJ1-1; the match to TRBD1 covers 9 bases. V lost 6 bases and J lost 3; bases outside the gene matches: 8. The CDR3 covers 15 residues. Germline V gene sequence: CDR1 LNHDA, CDR2 SQIVND (reference sequence). The CDR3 region is CASRITGGGHTEAFF. CDR3 nucleotide sequence: TGTGCCAGTAGGATAACAGGGGGCGGACACACTGAAGCTTTCTTT.

Concerning this clonotype: A much larger clone lies a single base off, so this may be a read error. V usage is TRBV28 and J usage is TRBJ2-1; TRBD2 agrees at 8 bases. Germline V lookup: CDR1 MDHEN, CDR2 SYDVKM. The junction had 19 bases not matched to a gene; V was cut back by 6 bases and J by 9 bases. This CDR3 comprises 17 residues. In DNA form, the CDR3 reads TGTGCCAGCAGACGATCGGGACTAGAGGGTATGGGGAGTGAGCAGTTCTTC. This encodes CASRRSGLEGMGSEQFF.